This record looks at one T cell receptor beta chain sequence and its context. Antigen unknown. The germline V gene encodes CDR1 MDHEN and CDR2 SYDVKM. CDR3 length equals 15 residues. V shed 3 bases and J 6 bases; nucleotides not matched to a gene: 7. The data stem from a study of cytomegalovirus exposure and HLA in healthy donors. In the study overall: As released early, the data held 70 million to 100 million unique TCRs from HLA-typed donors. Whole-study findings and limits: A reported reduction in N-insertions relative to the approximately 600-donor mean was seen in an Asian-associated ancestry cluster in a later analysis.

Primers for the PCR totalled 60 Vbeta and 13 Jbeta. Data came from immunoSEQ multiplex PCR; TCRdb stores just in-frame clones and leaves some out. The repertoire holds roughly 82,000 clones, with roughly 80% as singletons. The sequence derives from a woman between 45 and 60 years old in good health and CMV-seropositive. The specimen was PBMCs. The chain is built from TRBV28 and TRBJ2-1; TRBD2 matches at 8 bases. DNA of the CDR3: TGTGCCAGCAGTTTCGGACTAGCCCCATCCAATGAGCAGTTCTTC. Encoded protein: CASSFGLAPSNEQFF.